Following are 17 T cell receptor beta chains from one sample sequenced in a study of T cell responses to AZD1222 COVID-19 vaccine. Assay: immunoSEQ multiplex PCR; the TCRdb copy retains only in-frame clones and omits some. This table holds 140,000 or so clones, 92% found once. The material sequenced was peripheral blood, taken on day 0 of AZD1222 vaccination. The receptors shown here come from an adult in good health.

This chain's CDR3 is CASSRSTGAKNSYEQYF. As DNA, the CDR3 is TGTGCCAGCAGCCGCTCCACAGGGGCGAAAAACTCCTACGAGCAGTACTTC. The gene calls are TRBV11-2 and TRBJ2-7; 7 bases fit TRBD1. V was clipped by 5 bases and J by 0 bases; unmatched bases: 13. The CDR3 sequence is 17 residues long. Per germline, CDR1 SGHAT and CDR2 FQNNGV.

The chain couples TRBV7-2 to TRBJ1-1; D is unresolved. The germline V and J ends were trimmed by 1 base and 1 base, with 4 bases remaining between them. The CDR3 length is 13 residues. Germline-derived CDR1 and CDR2 are SGHTA and FQGNSA. CDR3 DNA: TGTGCCAGCAGCTTAGACAGGAACACTGAAGCTTTCTTT. Protein: CASSLDRNTEAFF.

This clone was picked up one time. This chain links TRBV7-9 with TRBJ2-6; TRBD1 or TRBD2 may be the D gene (5 bases each). The germline V gene has CDR1 SEHNR and CDR2 FQNEAQ (reference sequence). The CDR3 is 17 amino acids. V lost 10 bases and J 0 bases, leaving 19 bases between the germline ends. The CDR3 here is CATPAGTEPSGANVLTF. CDR3 sequence (DNA): TGTGCCACACCGGCAGGGACCGAACCCTCTGGGGCCAACGTCCTGACTTTC.

The rearrangement joins TRBV7-8 to TRBJ2-2, with D tentatively TRBD2 (5 bases). V was trimmed by 3 bases and J by 6 bases, leaving 11 bases between them. CDR1 and CDR2 (germline): SGHVS, FQNEAQ. The length of the CDR3 is 14 residues. CDR3 loop: CASSFQLGSGELFF. CDR3 DNA sequence: TGTGCCAGCAGCTTCCAACTAGGGTCCGGGGAGCTGTTTTTT.

The rearrangement uses TRBV7-2 and TRBJ2-7; D gene ambiguous. Trimming took off 2 bases at V and 3 bases at J, with 11 bases between the two ends. Germline V lookup: CDR1 SGHTA, CDR2 FQGNSA. This CDR3 has 14 residues. DNA of the CDR3: TGTGCCAGCAGCTTATCCTTTTCGTACTACGAGCAGTACTTC. This gives the protein CASSLSFSYYEQYF.

V usage is TRBV7-3 and J usage is TRBJ1-3; TRBD1 is a possible D gene (5 bases). Germline V gene sequence: CDR1 SGHTA, CDR2 FQGTGA. V was cut by 1 base and J by 0 bases, with 10 bases left in between. CDR3 length: 16 residues. Written as DNA, the CDR3 is TGTGCCAGCAGCTTAATAGAGGGGATCTCTGGAAACACCATATATTTT. This codes for CASSLIEGISGNTIYF.

This clone was counted only a few times. The V call is TRBV24-1, the J call TRBJ2-2, with 9 nucleotides matching TRBD1. Per the germline V gene, CDR1 is KGHDR and CDR2 is SFDVKD. The V gene end was trimmed by 7 bases and the J gene end by 1 base; junction bases not matched to a gene: 9. This CDR3 has 17 residues. The CDR3 bases are TGTGCCACCAGCGACGACAGGGGGTATATGAACACCGGGGAGCTGTTTTTT. This codes for CATSDDRGYMNTGELFF.

V gene TRBV6-6 combines with J gene TRBJ2-6; no clear D. Germline CDR1 MNHNY, CDR2 SVGAGI (reference sequence). This CDR3 region has 15 residues. Trimming shortened V by 2 bases and J by 2 bases, and 7 bases separated the two germline ends. The CDR3 reads CASSYVGTGANVLTF. CDR3 coding DNA: TGTGCCAGCAGTTACGTAGGGACTGGGGCCAACGTCCTGACTTTC.

This clone has just one count. The chain links TRBV5-6 to TRBJ2-3, with D possibly TRBD2 on 6 matching bases. Per germline, CDR1 SGHDT and CDR2 YYEEEE. The germline V and J ends were trimmed by 1 base and 6 bases, with 12 bases remaining between them. The CDR3 length is 14 residues. The CDR3 nucleotides read TGTGCCAGCAGCTTGTGGGCGGGGAGGGATACGCAGTATTTT. Protein: CASSLWAGRDTQYF.

This clone has more than one count but fewer than ten. The CDR3 DNA is TGCAGTGCTCGTGACAGGGGGGATAACTATGGCTACACCTTC. This translates into CSARDRGDNYGYTF. The rearrangement links TRBV20-1 to TRBJ1-2, with 9 bases identical to TRBD1. With 5 bases clipped from V and 1 base from J, the junction kept 5 bases outside the gene matches. The CDR3 consists of 14 residues. Per germline, CDR1 DFQATT and CDR2 SNEGSKA (reference sequence).

V is TRBV7-9 and J is TRBJ1-2; 8 bases are a match to TRBD1. V gave up 5 bases and J gave up 8 bases; unmatched junction bases: 10. Germline CDR1 SEHNR, CDR2 FQNEAQ (reference sequence). The length of the CDR3 is 14 residues. CDR3 nucleotides: TGTGCCAGCAGCCCCATATTGAGGGACAGGGGCTACACCTTC. This translates into CASSPILRDRGYTF.

The rearrangement joins TRBV5-1 to TRBJ2-3; D call uncertain. Between the trimmed V and J ends, which lost 4 bases and 5 bases, there was a span of 14 bases. Germline V CDR1 and CDR2: SGHRS, YFSETQ. CDR3 length equals 14 residues. The DNA for the CDR3 is TGCGCCAGCAGCCAGGCCCAGGAACGAGATACGCAGTATTTT. Its protein product is CASSQAQERDTQYF.

The V and J genes are TRBV21-1 and TRBJ1-2. TRBV21-1 is marked as a pseudogene. There are 14 residues in the CDR3. The CDR3 spells CASSKAGRGYGYTF. The CDR3 DNA sequence: TGTGCCAGCAGCAAAGCCGGACGGGGCTATGGCTACACCTTC.

Comments on this clone: Distinct nucleotide sequences in the sample also encode this CDR3. This chain connects TRBV10-3 to TRBJ1-6, with unresolved D. Trimming took off 4 bases at V and 0 bases at J, with 7 bases between the two ends. The germline V gene encodes CDR1 ENHRY and CDR2 SYGVKD. The CDR3 totals 15 residues. In nucleotides, the CDR3 is TGTGCCATCAGTGGACAAAGCTCCTATAATTCACCCCTCCACTTT. Translating it yields CAISGQSSYNSPLHF.

The rearrangement uses TRBV7-2 and TRBJ1-5, with D perhaps TRBD1 (5 bases). The V end lost 4 bases, the J end lost 5 bases, and 9 bases lay between the germline ends. The CDR3 contains 13 residues. The germline CDR1 and CDR2 sequences are SGHTA and FQGNSA. The CDR3 region is CASSSGRDQPQHF. As DNA, the CDR3 is TGTGCCAGCAGCTCGGGACGGGATCAGCCCCAGCATTTT.

CDR3 coding DNA: TGTGCCAGCAGCTTTAACAGGGGTTACACTGAAGCTTTCTTT. As protein: CASSFNRGYTEAFF. The J gene is TRBJ1-1, the V gene TRBV7-9, with TRBD1 identical over 7 bases. V lost 3 bases and J lost 3; bases outside the gene matches: 4. Germline V gives CDR1 SEHNR, CDR2 FQNEAQ (reference sequence). This CDR3 contains 14 residues.

Only one count was recorded for this clone. This chain connects TRBV7-6 to TRBJ2-7; D might be TRBD1 (5 bases). The CDR3 is 15 residues long. The germline V gene encodes CDR1 SGHVS and CDR2 FNYEAQ. V lost 1 base, J lost 4 bases, and 14 bases lay in between. CDR3 sequence (DNA): TGTGCCAGCAGCTTAGTAAGGGGCTCCCTTTACGAGCAGTACTTC. This translates into CASSLVRGSLYEQYF. The full variable domain, rest sourced from reference TRBV7-6 and TRBJ2-7, is GAGVSQSPRYKVTKRGQDVALRCDPISGHVSLYWYRQALGQGPEFLTYFNYEAQQDKSGLPNDRFSAERPEGSISTLTIQRTEQRDSAMYRCASSLVRGSLYEQYFGPGTRLTVT.